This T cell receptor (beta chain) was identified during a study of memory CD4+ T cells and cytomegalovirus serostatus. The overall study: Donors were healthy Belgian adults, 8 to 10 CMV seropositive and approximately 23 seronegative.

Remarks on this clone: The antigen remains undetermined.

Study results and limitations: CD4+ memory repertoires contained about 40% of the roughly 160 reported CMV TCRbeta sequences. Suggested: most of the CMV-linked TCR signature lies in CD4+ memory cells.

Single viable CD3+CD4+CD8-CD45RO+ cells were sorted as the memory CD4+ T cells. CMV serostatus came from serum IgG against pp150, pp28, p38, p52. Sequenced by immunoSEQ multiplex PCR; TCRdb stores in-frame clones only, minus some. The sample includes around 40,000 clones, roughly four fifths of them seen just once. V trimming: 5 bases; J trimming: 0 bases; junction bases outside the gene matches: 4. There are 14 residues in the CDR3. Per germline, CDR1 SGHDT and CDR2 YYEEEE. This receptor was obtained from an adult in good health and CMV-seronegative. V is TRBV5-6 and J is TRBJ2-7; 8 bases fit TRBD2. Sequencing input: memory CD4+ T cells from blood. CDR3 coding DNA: TGTGCCAGCAGTCGTAGCGGGGCCTCCTACGAGCAGTACTTC. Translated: CASSRSGASYEQYF.